Given below is one T cell receptor (beta chain) in context. Each CDR3 protein gets one entry after TCRdb re-called the 5' RACE reads with MiXCR. This table has tens of thousands of distinct CDR3 sequences, roughly 7.4% appearing once. This entry belongs to a study of T cells after yellow fever vaccination. Germline CDR1 and CDR2: MNHEY and SVGAGI. This CDR3 spans 15 amino acids. Trimming took 2 bases from V and 5 from J; bases not matched to a gene: 5. The sequences come from CD8+ T cells sorted from PBMCs, collected on the day of the first yellow fever vaccination. This TCR derives from a man aged 18 to 30 who received the YFV17D yellow fever vaccine. This sequence joins TRBV6-5 and TRBJ2-3, with TRBD2 matching 9 bases. CDR3 in amino acids: CASSYVAGEGDTQYF. CDR3 nucleotide sequence: TGTGCCAGCAGTTACGTAGCGGGGGAGGGAGATACGCAGTATTTT.